This T cell receptor beta chain was sequenced during a study of shared clonotypes between healthy human individuals. Study observations and caveats: Sharing of clonotypes among donors was expected to vary with sequencing depth.

As defined, naive CD8 cells were CD45RO-negative and positively selected for CCR7, with terminally differentiated effector memory CD45RA+ cells excluded. The study drew all its donors from Caucasian adults living in Nashville, Tennessee. Sequencing was at deep level. Produced via immunoSEQ multiplex PCR; TCRdb's table is partial and in-frame only. The data hold more than 2 million clones, with approximately 94% observed a single time. Germline V gene lookup returns CDR1 MDHEN and CDR2 SYDVKM. This CDR3 is built from 14 residues. Unmatched junction bases numbered 8, after V lost 5 bases and J lost 5 bases. Details on this clone: The antigen is unknown.

The chain links TRBV28 to TRBJ2-7, with 8 nucleotides matching TRBD1. Sequencing was done on a sample of naive CD8+ T cells sorted from blood. This receptor was taken from a man aged 18 to 29 in good health. The CDR3 bases are TGTGCCAGCAGTCAGGACAGGGTAATCAACGAGCAGTACTTC. As protein: CASSQDRVINEQYF.